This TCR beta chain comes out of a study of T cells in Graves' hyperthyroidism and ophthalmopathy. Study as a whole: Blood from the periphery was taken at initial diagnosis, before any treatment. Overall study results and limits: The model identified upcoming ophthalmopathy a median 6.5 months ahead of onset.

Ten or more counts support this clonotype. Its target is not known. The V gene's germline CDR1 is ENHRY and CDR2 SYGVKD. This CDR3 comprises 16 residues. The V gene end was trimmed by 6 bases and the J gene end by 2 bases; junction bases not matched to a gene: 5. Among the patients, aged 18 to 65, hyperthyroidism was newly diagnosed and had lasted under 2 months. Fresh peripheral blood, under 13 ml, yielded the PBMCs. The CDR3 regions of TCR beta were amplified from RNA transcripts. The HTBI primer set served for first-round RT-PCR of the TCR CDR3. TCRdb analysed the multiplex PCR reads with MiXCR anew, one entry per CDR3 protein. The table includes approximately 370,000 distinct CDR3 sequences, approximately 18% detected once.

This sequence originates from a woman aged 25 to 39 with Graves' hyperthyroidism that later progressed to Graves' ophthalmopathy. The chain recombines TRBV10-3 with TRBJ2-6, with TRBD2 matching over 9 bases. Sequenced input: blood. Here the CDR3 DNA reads TGTGCCATCAGGGCGGGAGGGTCGGCTGGGGCCAACGTCCTGACTTTC. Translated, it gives CAIRAGGSAGANVLTF.